The entry below gives a single TCR beta chain sequence along with its context. The data were taken from a study of OX40 agonist ivuxolimab in advanced cancers. Sequencing used immunoSEQ multiplex PCR; TCRdb keeps in-frame clones, though not all of them. The table has tens of thousands of clones, approximately 86% seen once. This specimen consisted of CD4+ or CD8+ T cells sorted from blood, obtained in a trial of the OX40 agonist ivuxolimab. The TCR comes from an adult with an advanced solid tumor such as melanoma, head and neck, liver or kidney cancer.

CDR3 residues: CASSSDRARDTEAFF. CDR3 nucleotides: TGTGCCAGCAGTTCGGACAGGGCTAGGGACACTGAAGCTTTCTTT. This chain uses TRBV27 with TRBJ1-1; 8 bases are a match to TRBD1. The germline CDR1 and CDR2 sequences are MNHEY and SMNVEV (reference sequence). J lost 3 bases, V lost 4 bases, and 7 bases had no gene match. CDR3 size: 15 residues.